Presented here are 25 T cell receptor beta chains from one specimen sequenced in a study of T cell changes during pregnancy in multiple sclerosis (dated by TCRdb to about 2019). The library came from the immunoSEQ multiplex PCR assay. The table was pulled from immuneACCESS by TCRdb, which kept in-frame rearrangements only. Such tables lose some clones; where checked, under half of the loss comes from unresolved V genes, and the rest has no known cause. This sample lists approximately 96,000 clones; 92% were detected once. The ten largest make up less than 2.5% of the sample. Sequenced here: peripheral blood, sampled after pregnancy. The receptors come from a female donor in good health, enrolled as a control in a pregnancy study.

The rearrangement joins TRBV9 to TRBJ2-3, with D perhaps matching TRBD1 (5 bases). This CDR3 contains 15 residues. Trimming left V 4 bases short and J 0 bases short, with 12 bases between. Germline V gene sequence: CDR1 SGDLS, CDR2 YYNGEE. CDR3 bases: TGTGCCAGCAGCCCTTCCGGACATAGCACAGATACGCAGTATTTT. The encoded protein is CASSPSGHSTDTQYF. Looking up the rest from reference TRBV9 and TRBJ2-3 gives the full variable domain: DSGVTQTPKHLITATGQRVTLRCSPRSGDLSVYWYQQSLDQGLQFLIQYYNGEERAKGNILERFSAQQFPDLHSELNLSSLELGDSALYFCASSPSGHSTDTQYFGPGTRLTVL.

The table lists this clone with a few counts. J is TRBJ2-7 and V is TRBV7-2; the match to TRBD2 covers 13 bases. Trimming at V came to 1 base and at J to 3 bases, leaving 3 bases not matched to a gene. Looked up from germline, CDR1 is SGHTA and CDR2 is FQGNSA. The CDR3 has 16 amino acids. Here the CDR3 reads CASSLVGTSGNYEQYF. The DNA for the CDR3 is TGTGCCAGCAGCTTAGTCGGGACTAGCGGGAACTACGAGCAGTACTTC.

The chain carries TRBV18 and TRBJ2-1, with D maybe TRBD2 (6 bases). V lost 2 bases, J lost 9 bases, and 14 bases lay in between. CDR3 size: 14 residues. The germline gives CDR1 KGHSH, CDR2 LQKENI. CDR3 in DNA: TGTGCCAGCTCACCAACGGGAGAGGGGTCTGAGCAGTTCTTC. Amino acids: CASSPTGEGSEQFF.

V gene TRBV29-1 combines with J gene TRBJ1-6; D remains ambiguous. Trimming cost V 7 bases and J 7 bases, with 14 bases left between them. Germline-derived CDR1 and CDR2 are SQVTM and ANQGSEA. The length of the CDR3 is 13 residues. The chain's CDR3 is CSAIKGGNSPLHF. The CDR3 DNA is TGCAGCGCAATCAAAGGCGGGAATTCACCCCTCCACTTT.

The chain uses TRBV4-2 and TRBJ2-7; 7 bases are shared with TRBD1. From germline, CDR1 is LGHNA and CDR2 YNFKEQ. Unmatched junction bases numbered 9, after V lost 5 bases and J lost 2 bases. The CDR3 length is 15 residues. The CDR3 bases are TGTGCCAGCAGCAATGAGTTCGGACAGGCCTACGAGCAGTACTTC. Residues: CASSNEFGQAYEQYF.

This clone came up a few times. The chain has TRBV30 and TRBJ1-1; 8 bases match TRBD1. The junction had 9 bases not matched to a gene; V was cut back by 5 bases and J by 1 base. The CDR3 is 15 amino acids. The germline V gene has CDR1 GTSNPN and CDR2 SVGIG (reference sequence). This CDR3 reads CAWLYSGTGNTEAFF. CDR3 coding DNA: TGTGCCTGGCTGTACTCCGGGACAGGGAACACTGAAGCTTTCTTT.

This clone is a singleton in its sample. This chain joins TRBV28 and TRBJ1-2; 7 nucleotides line up with TRBD1. The CDR3 spans 16 residues. Trimming at V came to 1 base and at J to 3 bases, leaving 8 bases not matched to a gene. Looked up from germline, CDR1 is MDHEN and CDR2 is SYDVKM. CDR3 coding DNA: TGTGCCAGCAGTTTATACCCGGACAGGTCAGACTATGGCTACACCTTC. Protein sequence: CASSLYPDRSDYGYTF.

This sequence joins TRBV6-5 and TRBJ1-3; tentative D call: TRBD1 (6 bases). V lost 4 bases and J 3 bases, leaving 16 bases between the germline ends. The CDR3 runs 16 residues. Germline lookup yields CDR1 MNHEY and CDR2 SVGAGI. For the CDR3, the DNA is TGTGCCAGCAGTTTTGCACAGGGCACCTTTGGAAACACCATATATTTT. It is translated as CASSFAQGTFGNTIYF.

The chain uses TRBV9 and TRBJ1-3; D not resolved. Germline values: CDR1 SGDLS, CDR2 YYNGEE. This CDR3 is built from 15 residues. V was clipped by 1 base and J by 0 bases, with 8 bases between them. The CDR3 DNA reads as TGTGCCAGCAGCGTAAGGCCAGGCTCTGGAAACACCATATATTTT. This translates into CASSVRPGSGNTIYF.

The chain has TRBV5-1 and TRBJ1-2; 8 bases are a match to TRBD1. Germline V gives CDR1 SGHRS, CDR2 YFSETQ. The CDR3 extends over 13 amino acids. Trimming at V came to 0 bases and at J to 6 bases, leaving 1 base not matched to a gene. The CDR3 DNA sequence: TGCGCCAGCAGCTTGGGACAGGGGAATGGCTACACCTTC. This codes for CASSLGQGNGYTF.

The V and J genes are TRBV9 and TRBJ1-6; D may be TRBD1 (6 bases). The germline gives CDR1 SGDLS, CDR2 YYNGEE. Trimming cost V 4 bases and J 9 bases, with 20 bases left between them. The CDR3 is made up of 16 amino acids. In nucleotides, the CDR3 is TGTGCCAGCAGCATGGGGACACCCAGGCATGGTTCACCCCTCCACTTT. It translates to CASSMGTPRHGSPLHF. The variable domain in full, completed from reference TRBV9 and TRBJ1-6, reads DSGVTQTPKHLITATGQRVTLRCSPRSGDLSVYWYQQSLDQGLQFLIQYYNGEERAKGNILERFSAQQFPDLHSELNLSSLELGDSALYFCASSMGTPRHGSPLHFGNGTRLTVT.

V is TRBV6-1 and J is TRBJ1-5; TRBD1 is a possible D gene (5 bases). Germline loops: CDR1 MNHNS, CDR2 SASEGT. The CDR3 consists of 15 residues. The V and J ends lost 0 bases and 6 bases respectively, with 12 bases between them. The CDR3 sequence is CASSEAWQGSQPQHF. CDR3 coding DNA: TGTGCCAGCAGTGAAGCCTGGCAGGGAAGTCAGCCCCAGCATTTT.

The genes are TRBV19 and TRBJ2-7; 8 bases line up with TRBD1. The germline V gene encodes CDR1 LNHDA and CDR2 SQIVND (reference sequence). V trimming: 3 bases; J trimming: 3 bases; junction bases outside the gene matches: 7. The CDR3 length is 15 residues. CDR3 amino acids: CASSIGTGVYYEQYF. The DNA for the CDR3 is TGTGCCAGTAGTATCGGGACAGGAGTCTACTACGAGCAGTACTTC.

This sequence joins TRBV6-6 and TRBJ2-3, with D maybe TRBD1 (5 bases). CDR3 length: 14 residues. V was clipped by 4 bases and J by 2 bases, with 10 bases between them. Germline CDR1 MNHNY, CDR2 SVGAGI (reference sequence). This CDR3 reads CASSSWGNTDTQYF. CDR3 coding DNA: TGTGCCAGCAGTTCGTGGGGCAACACAGATACGCAGTATTTT.

The chain uses TRBV7-9 and TRBJ1-1, with TRBD1 as a possible D gene (6 bases). V gave up 5 bases and J gave up 5 bases, with 18 bases separating them. CDR3 length equals 15 residues. Germline lookup yields CDR1 SEHNR and CDR2 FQNEAQ (reference sequence). The CDR3 is CASSLTGQMETEAFF. CDR3 DNA sequence: TGTGCCAGCAGCCTAACTGGACAGATGGAAACTGAAGCTTTCTTT.

The chain links TRBV9 to TRBJ2-2, with D possibly being TRBD2 (6 bases). The CDR3 loop spans 13 amino acids. Germline CDR1 is SGDLS and CDR2 is YYNGEE. V was pared by 2 bases and J by 6 bases, with 8 bases between. In DNA, the CDR3 is TGTGCCAGCAGCGTCCGCGGGGCCGGGGAGCTGTTTTTT. It encodes CASSVRGAGELFF.

V gene TRBV5-1 combines with J gene TRBJ2-7; D perhaps matches TRBD1 (6 bases). The CDR3 consists of 14 residues. Germline V lookup: CDR1 SGHRS, CDR2 YFSETQ. V was shortened by 3 bases and J by 2 bases, with 12 bases between the two germline ends. The CDR3 coding sequence is TGCGCCAGCAGCTCACCGGGACACACCTACGAGCAGTACTTC. It encodes CASSSPGHTYEQYF.

The V and J genes are TRBV4-1 and TRBJ1-2, with D possibly TRBD1 on 5 matching bases. The CDR3 covers 17 residues. With 1 base removed from V and 2 bases from J, the gap between germline ends came to 17 bases. Germline V lookup: CDR1 MGHRA, CDR2 YSYEKL. In DNA form, the CDR3 reads TGCGCCAGCAGCCAAGTCAGCTTAAGGGGATCCAACTATGGCTACACCTTC. Amino acid sequence: CASSQVSLRGSNYGYTF.

This chain links TRBV6-5 with TRBJ2-7, with 7 bases identical to TRBD1. The germline V gene encodes CDR1 MNHEY and CDR2 SVGAGI. J lost 9 bases, V lost 6 bases, and 5 bases had no gene match. The CDR3 consists of 11 residues. The CDR3 spells CASSRGQMQYF. The DNA for the CDR3 is TGTGCCAGCAGCAGGGGACAGATGCAGTACTTC.

This chain links TRBV4-1 with TRBJ2-7; 12 bases are a match to TRBD1. Germline CDR1 MGHRA, CDR2 YSYEKL. The CDR3 has 17 residues. J was trimmed by 5 bases and V by 2 bases; bases with no gene match: 10. The CDR3 nucleotides are TGCGCCAGCAGCCAACAGACGCAGGGGACAGGGGGCGACGAGCAGTACTTC. Translated: CASSQQTQGTGGDEQYF.

This clone was seen just once. This rearrangement joins TRBV4-1 to TRBJ2-2, with 10 positions matching TRBD2. CDR3 length: 16 amino acids. With V trimmed by 0 bases and J by 5 bases, 3 bases remained unmatched. Germline V CDR1 and CDR2: MGHRA, YSYEKL. CDR3 nucleotide sequence: TGCGCCAGCAGCCAAGATGCAGCGGGGGGGACCGGGGAGCTGTTTTTT. As protein: CASSQDAAGGTGELFF.

The chain recombines TRBV7-9 with TRBJ1-1; the D is unclear. Per germline, CDR1 SEHNR and CDR2 FQNEAQ (reference sequence). V lost 5 bases and J 0 bases, leaving 13 bases between the germline ends. CDR3 length: 15 residues. The CDR3 DNA follows: TGTGCCAGCAGCACCGAGGGAGGGATGAACACTGAAGCTTTCTTT. Residues: CASSTEGGMNTEAFF.

This chain links TRBV5-4 with TRBJ2-1; D possibly corresponds to TRBD1 (8 bases). Germline CDR1 is SGHNT and CDR2 is YYREEE (reference sequence). The CDR3 loop spans 12 amino acids. The V and J ends lost 5 bases and 7 bases respectively, with 10 bases between them. The CDR3 DNA reads TGTGCCAGCAGACAGGGGGGGAATGAGCAGTTCTTC. It translates to CASRQGGNEQFF.

The chain uses TRBV11-2 and TRBJ2-5; D ambiguous. CDR1 and CDR2 from the germline V gene are SGHAT and FQNNGV. The ends were cut back, 5 bases at V and 5 bases at J, with 21 bases in the middle. The length of the CDR3 is 16 residues. The chain's CDR3 is CASSPLVASYLETQYF. The CDR3 DNA reads TGTGCCAGCAGCCCCCTCGTGGCCTCGTATTTGGAGACCCAGTACTTC.

V usage is TRBV27 and J usage is TRBJ2-7; D gene uncertain. The CDR3 extends over 13 amino acids. The V end was cut by 4 bases, the J end by 2 bases, with 9 bases between. Germline CDR1 reads MNHEY; CDR2 reads SMNVEV (reference sequence). DNA for the CDR3: TGTGCCAGCAGTTCTACCCCCCCCTACGAGCAGTACTTC. As protein: CASSSTPPYEQYF.